This is a list of T cell receptor beta chains from one sample in a study of T cells in Graves' hyperthyroidism and ophthalmopathy. TCRdb independently ran MiXCR on the multiplex PCR reads; one entry per CDR3 protein. The data show some 300,000 distinct CDR3 sequences, 13% seen once. The sample was blood. The origin of the receptors is a woman in her 30s with Graves' hyperthyroidism that later progressed to Graves' ophthalmopathy. The CDR3 runs from the conserved cysteine through the conserved F or W. Clone size is stated in some rows and not others, as once, few, many or a class when expanded.

size	J	V	CDR3
many	TRBJ2-4	TRBV2	CASSEAGGGLGIQYF
many	TRBJ2-1	TRBV5-1	CASSLYRNSYNEQFF
many	TRBJ1-1	TRBV4-3	CASSQGTRNTEAFF
few	TRBJ1-1	TRBV5-8	CASSAWEGKSTEAFF
many	TRBJ2-7	TRBV11-2	CASSLEGLPGGREQYF
few	TRBJ1-3	TRBV7-9	CASSSIILSRAGNTIYF
few	TRBJ2-7	TRBV7-3	CASSSRDRHF
-	TRBJ2-5	TRBV20-1	CSARDVRGPYPETQYF
-	TRBJ2-5	TRBV24-1	CATSDRKTQYF
once	TRBJ2-7	TRBV20-1	CSAQRTGLYEQYF
-	TRBJ2-1	TRBV6-2/TRBV6-3	CASSYSTVPQEQFF
-	TRBJ2-5	TRBV5-1	CASGSGGSRETQYF
-	TRBJ2-3	TRBV18	CASSLRSSGSGPDTQYF
many	TRBJ2-1	TRBV5-1	CASSSGTGTYNEQFF
few	TRBJ2-1	TRBV4-3	CASSRAGTGDNEQFF
many	TRBJ1-6	TRBV11-2	CASRASFSGGKSPLHF
few	TRBJ2-7	TRBV20-1	CSARPQGVGFEQYF
many	TRBJ1-5	TRBV28	CASSFSWSAGTGDLGNQPQHF
few	TRBJ2-2	TRBV6-2/TRBV6-3	CASSYWGLELFF
many	TRBJ1-2	TRBV28	CASSGTLTNYGYTF
many	TRBJ2-7	TRBV5-1	CASSFTLNEQYF
-	TRBJ2-1	TRBV5-1	CASSLEGDPSSYNEQFF
many	TRBJ1-2	TRBV6-2/TRBV6-3	CASSYEAARAYGYTF
many	TRBJ1-5	TRBV5-6	CASSYGQGGNQPQHF
many	TRBJ2-5	TRBV2	CASAPPGQETQYF
few	TRBJ2-7	TRBV20-1	CSAINSGRSYEQYF
few	TRBJ1-3	TRBV29-1	CSPVGTGVFFSGNTIYF
few	TRBJ2-3	TRBV20-1	CSAHPSGATDTQYF
many	TRBJ1-1	TRBV4-2	CASSPETQNTEAFF
many	TRBJ2-5	TRBV20-1	CSARYAEETQYF
many	TRBJ2-7	TRBV20-1	CSARGTYEQYF
many	TRBJ2-7	TRBV27	CASSSPSVSGTYEQYF
many	TRBJ2-7	TRBV27	CASSLYPSRGPGDAEQYF